A single sample is the source of the 29 T cell receptor beta chains below, sequenced in a study of T cells in Graves' hyperthyroidism and ophthalmopathy. The source material, RNA transcripts, was used to amplify TCR beta CDR3 regions. The HTBI primer set drove a first-round RT-PCR of the TCR CDR3. TCRdb recomputed calls from the multiplex PCR reads with MiXCR, one row per CDR3 protein. This sample has 300,000 to 400,000 distinct CDR3 sequences; roughly a fifth occur once, and the top ten carry 50%. Source material: blood. These receptors were taken from a woman in her forties or fifties with Graves' hyperthyroidism.

This clonotype was seen only a few times. V is TRBV6-5 and J is TRBJ2-5, with D perhaps matching TRBD2 (5 bases). Germline-derived CDR1 and CDR2 are MNHEY and SVGAGI. The CDR3 length is 14 residues. Trimming cost V 2 bases and J 5 bases, with 12 bases left between them. Written as DNA, the CDR3 is TGTGCCAGCAGTTACGAAGGACTCCGGGAGACCCAGTACTTC. This sequence encodes CASSYEGLRETQYF.

The rearrangement links TRBV6-2 or TRBV6-3 to TRBJ1-3; D call uncertain. Germline CDR1 and CDR2: MNHEY and SVGEGT. The germline V and J ends were trimmed by 8 bases and 2 bases, with 13 bases remaining between them. The CDR3 runs to 14 residues. Here the CDR3 reads CASGMTGTGNTIYF. CDR3 nucleotides: TGTGCCAGCGGTATGACGGGAACTGGAAACACCATATATTTT.

In this sample, this clonotype turned up many times. This sequence joins TRBV6-6 and TRBJ2-3; 12 bases line up with TRBD2. In germline, CDR1 is MNHNY, CDR2 SVGAGI (reference sequence). The CDR3 sequence is 16 residues long. The V and J ends lost 2 bases and 1 base, in that order; junction bases with no gene match: 1. The CDR3 sequence: CASSYPSGRGTDTQYF. The CDR3 DNA follows: TGTGCCAGCAGTTACCCTAGCGGGAGGGGCACAGATACGCAGTATTTT.

V and J are TRBV11-3 and TRBJ1-1, with no clear D. Germline V gives CDR1 SGHNT, CDR2 YENEEA. The CDR3 has 14 residues. V dropped 1 base and J dropped 6 bases, with 12 bases sitting between them. DNA for the CDR3: TGTGCCAGCAGCTTAGGCAGTCTTGTACCTGAAGCTTTCTTT. It yields the protein CASSLGSLVPEAFF.

In this sample, this clonotype turned up many times. The chain recombines TRBV28 with TRBJ1-2, with TRBD1 matching over 11 bases. Trimming took 5 bases from V and 8 from J; bases not matched to a gene: 10. The germline V gene has CDR1 MDHEN and CDR2 SYDVKM. The CDR3 contains 15 residues. CDR3 sequence (DNA): TGTGCCAGCAGTCCTGGACAGGGGGCAGCGCGGGGCTACACCTTC. Protein product: CASSPGQGAARGYTF.

This rearrangement joins TRBV6-1 to TRBJ2-2, with 9 positions matching TRBD1. Trimming removed 9 bases from V and 4 bases from J; junction bases left unmatched: 6. The CDR3 is 14 residues long. Germline lookup yields CDR1 MNHNS and CDR2 SASEGT. For the CDR3, the DNA is TGTGCCAGTTACCGGGACAGGGCCACCGGGGAGCTGTTTTTT. Translation gives CASYRDRATGELFF.

This clonotype was detected only a few times. The V and J genes are TRBV10-1 and TRBJ2-7, with 8 nucleotides matching TRBD2. Unmatched junction bases numbered 10, after V lost 3 bases and J lost 3 bases. The CDR3 is made up of 16 amino acids. CDR1 is WNHNN, CDR2 SYGVQD, per germline (reference sequence). The CDR3: CASSDSASGRVYEQYF. CDR3 coding DNA: TGCGCCAGCAGTGATTCCGCGAGCGGGAGAGTCTACGAGCAGTACTTC.

The sample holds a few counts of this clonotype. The V and J genes are TRBV11-2 and TRBJ2-5; 8 bases agree with TRBD2. This CDR3 region has 15 residues. Germline values: CDR1 SGHAT, CDR2 FQNNGV. The ends lost 10 bases at V and 5 bases at J; junction bases unmatched: 15. The CDR3 is CATTGGGGARETQYF. In DNA form, the CDR3 reads TGTGCCACTACCGGGGGGGGGGGCGCTCGGGAGACCCAGTACTTC. The variable domain in full, with the rest retrieved from reference TRBV11-2 and TRBJ2-5, is EAGVAQSPRYKIIEKRQSVAFWCNPISGHATLYWYQQILGQGPKLLIQFQNNGVVDDSQLPKDRFSAERLKGVDSTLKIQPAKLEDSAVYLCATTGGGGARETQYFGPGTRLLVL.

As regards this clonotype: One end of the junction is discordant with germline, which a read error may explain. The V gene is TRBV14, the J gene TRBJ2-1; D may be TRBD2 (5 bases). This CDR3 comprises 15 residues. Germline loops: CDR1 SGHDN, CDR2 FVKESK. The CDR3 is CASSPRGFSHKEQFF. CDR3 sequence (DNA): TGTGCCAGCAGTCCGAGAGGGTTTTCCCACAAGGAGCAGTTCTTC.

The V and J genes are TRBV19 and TRBJ1-1; the match to TRBD1 covers 7 bases. This CDR3 has 14 residues. Trimming removed 5 bases from V and 8 bases from J; junction bases left unmatched: 11. The germline gives CDR1 LNHDA, CDR2 SQIVND (reference sequence). CDR3 coding DNA: TGTGCCAGTAGTCTGGGACAGTCGATTGGGGAAGCTTTCTTT. Encoded protein: CASSLGQSIGEAFF. Combining the CDR3 with reference TRBV19 and TRBJ1-1 gives the whole variable domain DGGITQSPKYLFRKEGQNVTLSCEQNLNHDAMYWYRQDPGQGLRLIYYSQIVNDFQKGDIAEGYSVSREKKESFPLTVTSAQKNPTAFYLCASSLGQSIGEAFFGQGTRLTVV.

This clonotype was seen ten or more times. The chain links TRBV20-1 to TRBJ2-3; D is uncertain. Germline CDR1 is DFQATT and CDR2 is SNEGSKA (reference sequence). The V and J ends lost 5 bases and 10 bases respectively, with 13 bases between them. This CDR3 is built from 11 residues. The CDR3 is CSAFLKWAQYF. The CDR3 region has the DNA TGCAGTGCTTTCCTAAAGTGGGCGCAGTATTTT.

This clonotype was seen at least ten times. The chain uses TRBV3-1 and TRBJ2-1, with 13 bases aligning to TRBD2. The CDR3 sequence is 15 residues long. Per the germline V gene, CDR1 is LGHDT and CDR2 is YNNKEL (reference sequence). The junction had 5 bases not matched to a gene; V was cut back by 4 bases and J by 8 bases. CDR3 protein: CASSLGLAGEDEQFF. CDR3 nucleotides: TGTGCCAGCAGCCTTGGACTAGCGGGGGAGGATGAGCAGTTCTTC.

This chain connects TRBV4-1 to TRBJ1-2; tentatively, D is TRBD1 (5 bases). Germline CDR1 MGHRA, CDR2 YSYEKL. Trimming shortened V by 1 base and J by 0 bases, and 12 bases separated the two germline ends. CDR3 length: 16 amino acids. The DNA of the CDR3 is TGCGCCAGCAGCCAAGTAGGGACTGTTGCTAACTATGGCTACACCTTC. This codes for CASSQVGTVANYGYTF.

In this sample, this clonotype turned up many times. V and J are TRBV27 and TRBJ2-6; 8 nucleotides agree with TRBD1. V trimming: 5 bases; J trimming: 0 bases; junction bases outside the gene matches: 6. Germline V gene lookup returns CDR1 MNHEY and CDR2 SMNVEV (reference sequence). The CDR3 extends over 17 amino acids. The CDR3 reads CASSRQGLLSGANVLTF. In DNA, the CDR3 is TGTGCCAGCAGTCGACAGGGGCTTCTCTCTGGGGCCAACGTCCTGACTTTC.

CDR3 sequence (DNA): TGTGCCAGCACCCCCAGCCGGTACCAAGAGACCCAGTACTTC. Translated, it gives CASTPSRYQETQYF. This rearrangement joins TRBV12-3 or TRBV12-4 to TRBJ2-5; D unclear. The CDR3 contains 14 residues. Trimming left V 7 bases short and J 0 bases short, with 12 bases between.

The chain couples TRBV11-1 to TRBJ2-6; 9 nucleotides agree with TRBD1. The CDR3 runs 19 residues. Germline V CDR1 and CDR2: SGHAT, FQDESV (reference sequence). Trimming took 7 bases from V and 0 from J; bases not matched to a gene: 13. CDR3 residues: CASTLQGAALGSGANVLTF. CDR3 nucleotide sequence: TGTGCCAGCACCCTACAGGGGGCAGCCTTGGGCTCTGGGGCCAACGTCCTGACTTTC.

This clonotype has a count of ten or more. In nucleotides, the CDR3 is TGCAGTGCTAGCGGCGGGGCACTCTACGAGCAGTACTTC. Translating gives CSASGGALYEQYF. The chain combines TRBV20-1 with TRBJ2-7, with D maybe TRBD2 (6 bases). This CDR3 comprises 13 residues. V was pared by 3 bases and J by 3 bases, with 12 bases between. Germline CDR1 is DFQATT and CDR2 is SNEGSKA (reference sequence).

The CDR3 reads CSARDGSYNSPLHF. The CDR3 nucleotides are TGCAGTGCTAGAGATGGGTCCTATAATTCACCCCTCCACTTT. This chain links TRBV20-1 with TRBJ1-6; D gene uncertain. This CDR3 contains 14 residues. Germline V gene data show CDR1 as DFQATT and CDR2 as SNEGSKA (reference sequence). V was clipped by 0 bases and J by 1 base, with 4 bases between them.

The V gene is TRBV7-8, the J gene TRBJ2-7, with a tentative D call TRBD2 (6 bases). V was cut by 4 bases and J by 3 bases, with 13 bases left in between. The CDR3 is made up of 14 amino acids. Germline CDR1 reads SGHVS; CDR2 reads FQNEAQ. The CDR3 loop is CASSSRLVLYEQYF. For the CDR3, the DNA is TGTGCCAGCAGCTCAAGACTAGTTCTCTACGAGCAGTACTTC.

The rearrangement uses TRBV20-1 and TRBJ2-7; 7 nucleotides align to TRBD2. V shed 1 base and J 0 bases; nucleotides not matched to a gene: 12. Germline V gives CDR1 DFQATT, CDR2 SNEGSKA (reference sequence). The length of the CDR3 is 17 residues. CDR3 nucleotide sequence: TGCAGTGCTAGAGGATGGTTGCGAGGCGGGAGCTCCTACGAGCAGTACTTC. Protein: CSARGWLRGGSSYEQYF.

This clonotype was recorded many times. The chain combines TRBV9 with TRBJ1-1; D is possibly TRBD1 (5 bases). Germline V CDR1 and CDR2: SGDLS, YYNGEE. V was trimmed by 0 bases and J by 1 base, leaving 16 bases between them. The CDR3 contains 17 residues. The CDR3 region has the DNA TGTGCCAGCAGCGTAGAGCCCGGGCCTAGGGGGAACACTGAAGCTTTCTTT. Translating gives CASSVEPGPRGNTEAFF.

This clonotype has more than one count but fewer than ten. This chain uses TRBV27 with TRBJ2-1; TRBD1 agrees at 12 bases. The CDR3 contains 16 residues. Germline V gene lookup returns CDR1 MNHEY and CDR2 SMNVEV (reference sequence). Unmatched junction bases numbered 4, after V lost 5 bases and J lost 2 bases. CDR3 residues: CASSLWDRGPYNEQFF. CDR3 in DNA: TGTGCCAGCAGTCTATGGGACAGGGGGCCCTACAATGAGCAGTTCTTC.

The sample holds many counts of this clonotype. The chain links TRBV2 to TRBJ1-2, with D tentatively TRBD1 (6 bases). This CDR3 comprises 14 residues. The V gene's germline CDR1 is SNHLY and CDR2 FYNNEI. The V gene lost 3 bases and the J gene lost 4 bases, with 12 bases spanning the gap. The CDR3 loop reads CASSEGRGRYGYTF. The CDR3, as DNA: TGTGCCAGCAGTGAGGGCAGGGGTCGCTATGGCTACACCTTC.

This clonotype was counted between two and nine times. The rearrangement uses TRBV5-8 and TRBJ2-1, with 9 bases fitting TRBD2. Germline V CDR1 and CDR2: SGHTS, YDEGEE. The CDR3 runs 16 residues. After removal of 3 bases from V and 0 bases from J, the junction contained 4 bases not matched to a gene. The CDR3 nucleotides are TGTGCCAGCAGCTCAAGCGGGGGGCACTCCTACAATGAGCAGTTCTTC. Translated, it gives CASSSSGGHSYNEQFF. The full variable domain, rest sourced from reference TRBV5-8 and TRBJ2-1, is EAGVTQSPTHLIKTRGQQATLRCSPISGHTSVYWYQQALGLGLQFLLWYDEGEERNRGNFPPRFSGRQFPNYSSELNVNALELEDSALYLCASSSSGGHSYNEQFFGPGTRLTVL.

This clonotype appeared many times. The CDR3 region is CASSYGRFGETQYF. The CDR3 coding sequence is TGTGCCAGCAGTTACGGCAGATTCGGTGAGACCCAGTACTTC. This sequence joins TRBV6-9 and TRBJ2-5; no firm D call. CDR1 and CDR2 (germline): MNHGY, SVAAGI. CDR3 length: 14 amino acids. V lost 3 bases and J 5 bases, leaving 13 bases between the germline ends.

There are many counts of this clonotype. The chain couples TRBV12-3 or TRBV12-4 to TRBJ2-7; 7 nucleotides line up with TRBD1. The CDR3 spans 14 residues. Trimming at V came to 4 bases and at J to 4 bases, leaving 7 bases not matched to a gene. CDR3 nucleotides: TGTGCCAGCAGTTCGGACAGGAGGCGATACGAGCAGTACTTC. It codes for CASSSDRRRYEQYF.

The table lists this clonotype with many counts. V and J are TRBV20-1 and TRBJ1-4, with TRBD1 matching 8 bases. This CDR3 region has 17 residues. V lost 2 bases and J lost 7; bases outside the gene matches: 15. Germline CDR1 is DFQATT and CDR2 is SNEGSKA (reference sequence). The CDR3 spells CSARILDRDVSSEKLFF. DNA of the CDR3: TGCAGTGCTAGAATTCTGGACAGGGATGTATCTTCTGAAAAACTGTTTTTT.

The chain employs TRBV27 and TRBJ1-1, with D hard to call. V lost 8 bases and J 0 bases, leaving 10 bases between the germline ends. The CDR3 length is 13 residues. Germline V gene lookup returns CDR1 MNHEY and CDR2 SMNVEV (reference sequence). The CDR3 protein is CASLSSMNTEAFF. In DNA form, the CDR3 reads TGTGCCAGCCTATCATCTATGAACACTGAAGCTTTCTTT.

This clonotype was recorded many times. The chain employs TRBV18 and TRBJ1-1; D unclear. Germline loops: CDR1 KGHSH, CDR2 LQKENI. The V gene lost 3 bases and the J gene lost 4 bases, with 9 bases spanning the gap. This CDR3 comprises 13 residues. The CDR3 protein is CASSPQFLTEAFF. The CDR3 DNA is TGTGCCAGCTCACCGCAGTTCCTCACTGAAGCTTTCTTT.